Each of the 14 T cell receptor beta chains below was sequenced from the same sample in a study of blood T cells in healthy people across ages. Together with a sample-barcoded 5' primer, a J-beta primer mix was included in a second PCR lasting roughly 6 to 12 cycles. MiXCR, run by TCRdb on the 5' RACE reads, gives a single entry per CDR3 protein. This table holds 1.8 million or so distinct CDR3 sequences, about two fifths found once. The sequencing input was blood. The receptor set was obtained from a human donor in good health.

In its sample, this clonotype was seen a few times. V and J are TRBV20-1 and TRBJ2-7, with 12 bases identical to TRBD2. CDR3 size: 19 residues. Germline values: CDR1 DFQATT, CDR2 SNEGSKA (reference sequence). The V segment lost 1 base and the J segment 0 bases; nucleotides outside the gene matches: 13. DNA for the CDR3: TGCAGTGCTAGAGTCCCTAGCGGGGGGGTACTCCCTAGCTCCTACGAGCAGTACTTC. Amino acids: CSARVPSGGVLPSSYEQYF.

The CDR3 sequence is CSAYGREGTDTQYF. The CDR3 nucleotides are TGCAGTGCCTACGGGAGGGAGGGCACAGATACGCAGTATTTT. The V and J genes are TRBV20-1 and TRBJ2-3, with TRBD2 identical over 8 bases. V was pared by 6 bases and J by 1 base, with 6 bases of the junction left unmatched. This CDR3 is 14 amino acids long. Germline loops: CDR1 DFQATT, CDR2 SNEGSKA (reference sequence).

This clonotype was counted only a few times. This rearrangement joins TRBV20-1 to TRBJ2-7; TRBD2 matches 11 bases. CDR3 length: 18 amino acids. The ends lost 2 bases at V and 1 base at J; junction bases unmatched: 13. The germline V gene encodes CDR1 DFQATT and CDR2 SNEGSKA (reference sequence). The CDR3 coding sequence is TGCAGTGCTAGATCCTTCGACCTAACTAGCGGGGGATCCTACGAGCAGTACTTC. It codes for CSARSFDLTSGGSYEQYF.

This clonotype was seen at least ten times. J is TRBJ2-5 and V is TRBV18; perhaps TRBD1 as D (6 bases). The CDR3 runs 14 residues. V was pared by 2 bases and J by 0 bases, with 7 bases between. CDR1 and CDR2 (germline): KGHSH, LQKENI. The CDR3 reads CASSPGGNQETQYF. The CDR3 nucleotides read TGTGCCAGCTCACCAGGGGGCAACCAAGAGACCCAGTACTTC.

This rearrangement joins TRBV4-2 to TRBJ1-5; unclear D gene. The CDR3 totals 11 residues. V was shortened by 7 bases and J by 2 bases, with 3 bases between the two germline ends. Germline V gives CDR1 LGHNA, CDR2 YNFKEQ. CDR3 sequence: CASKGNQPQHF. In nucleotides, the CDR3 is TGTGCCAGCAAAGGCAATCAGCCCCAGCATTTT.

This clonotype has only a few counts. The chain combines TRBV7-2 with TRBJ2-1; a weak D match, TRBD2 (6 bases). The CDR3 totals 14 residues. Germline CDR1 reads SGHTA; CDR2 reads FQGNSA. Trimming shortened V by 1 base and J by 12 bases, and 16 bases separated the two germline ends. The CDR3 loop reads CASSLDFGGVTQFF. CDR3 bases: TGTGCCAGCAGCTTAGATTTCGGCGGGGTGACGCAGTTCTTC.

The gene calls are TRBV3-1 and TRBJ1-2, with D uncertain. CDR1 is LGHDT and CDR2 is YNNKEL in the germline V gene (reference sequence). This CDR3 has 14 amino acids. Deletions cut 4 bases from V and 1 base from J, with 10 bases between. The CDR3 nucleotides read TGTGCCAGCAGCCCCCGTTTAAGTAACTATGGCTACACCTTC. Translating gives CASSPRLSNYGYTF.

This chain connects TRBV29-1 to TRBJ1-1, with D perhaps matching TRBD1 (5 bases). Deletions cut 4 bases from V and 2 bases from J, with 11 bases between. The CDR3 is 13 amino acids. CDR1 and CDR2 (germline): SQVTM, ANQGSEA. The DNA for the CDR3 is TGCAGCGTTGGGAAGACAGCCAACACTGAAGCTTTCTTT. This translates into CSVGKTANTEAFF.

A word on this clonotype: One end of the junction does not line up with germline, which may come from a read error. This chain joins TRBV7-3 and TRBJ2-3; D is unclear. The germline V gene has CDR1 SGHTA and CDR2 FQGTGA. This CDR3 has 14 residues. The CDR3 DNA sequence: TGTGCCAGCAGCCCCTCGGGCTTAACAGATACGCGGTATTTT. Its translation: CASSPSGLTDTRYF.

The chain recombines TRBV4-3 with TRBJ2-7; D is tentatively TRBD1 or TRBD2 (5 bases each). CDR3 length: 15 amino acids. Trimming took off 0 bases at V and 2 bases at J, with 11 bases between the two ends. In germline, CDR1 is LGHNA, CDR2 YSLEER. The CDR3 nucleotides are TGCGCCAGCAGCCAAGATGAGGGGCGGGCCTACGAGCAGTACTTC. Its protein is CASSQDEGRAYEQYF.

On this clonotype: At one of its ends the junction is not consistent with the germline gene, which may arise from a read error. The chain uses TRBV12-3 or TRBV12-4 and TRBJ2-1; TRBD2 matches 7 bases. The CDR3 is 15 amino acids. CDR3 sequence reads: CARSDTGGSYNEQFF. DNA for the CDR3: TGTGCCCGCAGCGATACGGGGGGCTCCTACAATGAGCAGTTCTTC.

The J gene is TRBJ1-2, the V gene TRBV29-1; maybe TRBD1 (6 bases). The CDR3 runs to 16 residues. Trimming removed 0 bases from V and 4 bases from J, with 18 bases in between. Per the germline V gene, CDR1 is SQVTM and CDR2 is ANQGSEA. The CDR3 nucleotides are TGCAGCGTTGAAGATCCAGGGGTTTTGGGTAGCTATGGCTACACCTTC. Amino acids: CSVEDPGVLGSYGYTF.

Comment on this clonotype: Relative to the germline gene, one junction end is altered; a read error may explain this. The chain employs TRBV12-3 or TRBV12-4 and TRBJ2-1; D gene ambiguous. The CDR3 sequence is 16 residues long. The CDR3 protein is CASSQPPDRNSNDQFF. The CDR3 DNA is TGTGCCAGCAGCCAACCCCCAGACCGGAATAGTAATGACCAGTTCTTC.

This clonotype was recorded a few times. The gene calls are TRBV12-3 or TRBV12-4 and TRBJ1-2; no reliable D call. This CDR3 has 12 residues. V gave up 1 base and J gave up 6 bases, with 6 bases separating them. This CDR3 reads CASSLGPNGYTF. The CDR3 bases are TGTGCCAGCAGTTTAGGGCCAAATGGCTACACCTTC.